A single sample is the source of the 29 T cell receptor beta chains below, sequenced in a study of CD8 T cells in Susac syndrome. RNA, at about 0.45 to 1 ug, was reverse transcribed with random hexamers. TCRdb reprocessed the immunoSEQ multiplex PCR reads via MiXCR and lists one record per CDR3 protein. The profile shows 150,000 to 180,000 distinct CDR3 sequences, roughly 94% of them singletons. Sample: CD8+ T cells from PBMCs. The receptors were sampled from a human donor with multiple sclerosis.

CDR3 bases: TGTGCCAGCAGTTTTGGGACAGGGGGTTATAGGGTGCAGTTCTTC. Residues: CASSFGTGGYRVQFF. This chain links TRBV27 with TRBJ2-1, with TRBD1 identical over 11 bases. The CDR3 sequence is 15 residues long. V lost 3 bases and J lost 12; bases outside the gene matches: 10. The germline CDR1 and CDR2 sequences are MNHEY and SMNVEV (reference sequence).

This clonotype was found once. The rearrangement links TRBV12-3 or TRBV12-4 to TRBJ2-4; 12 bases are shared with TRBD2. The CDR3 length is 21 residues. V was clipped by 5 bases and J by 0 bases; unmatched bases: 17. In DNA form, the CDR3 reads TGTGCCAGCAGTATAACAGCTTCTAGCGGGGGGGCAGGGATAGCCAAAAACATTCAGTACTTC. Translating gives CASSITASSGGAGIAKNIQYF.

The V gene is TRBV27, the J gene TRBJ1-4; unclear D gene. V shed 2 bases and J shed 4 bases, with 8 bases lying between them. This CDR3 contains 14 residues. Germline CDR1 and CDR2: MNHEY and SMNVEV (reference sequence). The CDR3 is CASSLLGINEKLFF. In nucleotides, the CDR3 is TGTGCCAGCAGTTTACTGGGGATTAATGAAAAACTGTTTTTT. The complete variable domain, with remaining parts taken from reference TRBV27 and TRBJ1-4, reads EAQVTQNPRYLITVTGKKLTVTCSQNMNHEYMSWYRQDPGLGLRQIYYSMNVEVTDKGDVPEGYKVSRKEKRNFPLILESPSPNQTSLYFCASSLLGINEKLFFGSGTQLSVL.

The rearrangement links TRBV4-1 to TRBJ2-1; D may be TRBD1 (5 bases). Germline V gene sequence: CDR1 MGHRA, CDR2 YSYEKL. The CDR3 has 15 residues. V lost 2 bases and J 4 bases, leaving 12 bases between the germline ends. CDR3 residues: CASSQTARAYNEQFF. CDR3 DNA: TGCGCCAGCAGCCAAACTGCCAGGGCGTACAATGAGCAGTTCTTC.

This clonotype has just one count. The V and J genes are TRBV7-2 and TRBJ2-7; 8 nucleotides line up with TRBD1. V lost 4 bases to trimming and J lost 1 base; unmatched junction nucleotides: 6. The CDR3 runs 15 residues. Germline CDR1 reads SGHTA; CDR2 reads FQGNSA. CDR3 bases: TGTGCCAGCAGCTACCCGGGACAGGCTTCCTACGAGCAGTACTTC. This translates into CASSYPGQASYEQYF.

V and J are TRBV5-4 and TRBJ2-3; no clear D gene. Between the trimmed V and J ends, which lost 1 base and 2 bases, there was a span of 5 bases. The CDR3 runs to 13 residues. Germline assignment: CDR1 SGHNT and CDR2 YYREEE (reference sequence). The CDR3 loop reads CASSLKVTDTQYF. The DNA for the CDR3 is TGTGCCAGCAGCTTGAAGGTCACAGATACGCAGTATTTT. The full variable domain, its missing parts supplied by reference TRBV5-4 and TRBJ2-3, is ETGVTQSPTHLIKTRGQQVTLRCSSQSGHNTVSWYQQALGQGPQFIFQYYREEENGRGNFPPRFSGLQFPNYSSELNVNALELDDSALYLCASSLKVTDTQYFGPGTRLTVL.

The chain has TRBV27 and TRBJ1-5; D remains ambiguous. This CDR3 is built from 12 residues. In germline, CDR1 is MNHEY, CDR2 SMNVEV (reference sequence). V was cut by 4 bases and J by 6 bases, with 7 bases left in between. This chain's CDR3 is CASSWFGQPQHF. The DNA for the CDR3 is TGTGCCAGCAGTTGGTTCGGTCAGCCCCAGCATTTT.

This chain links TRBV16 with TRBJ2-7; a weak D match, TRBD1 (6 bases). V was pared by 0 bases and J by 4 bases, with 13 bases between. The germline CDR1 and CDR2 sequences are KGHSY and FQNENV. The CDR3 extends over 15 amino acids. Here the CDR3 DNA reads TGTGCCAGCAGCCAATCTCCCAGGGGCGATTACGAGCAGTACTTC. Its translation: CASSQSPRGDYEQYF.

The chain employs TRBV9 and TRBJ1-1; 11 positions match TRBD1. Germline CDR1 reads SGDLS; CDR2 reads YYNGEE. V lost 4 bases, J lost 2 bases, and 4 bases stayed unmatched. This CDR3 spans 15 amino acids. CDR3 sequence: CASSRTGGFNTEAFF. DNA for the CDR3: TGTGCCAGCAGCCGGACAGGGGGCTTTAACACTGAAGCTTTCTTT.

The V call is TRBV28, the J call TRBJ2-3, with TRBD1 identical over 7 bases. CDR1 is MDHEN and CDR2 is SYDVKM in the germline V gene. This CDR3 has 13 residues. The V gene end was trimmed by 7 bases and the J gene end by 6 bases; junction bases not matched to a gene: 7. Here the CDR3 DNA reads TGTGCCAGCATGACAGGGTGGGTGGATACGCAGTATTTT. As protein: CASMTGWVDTQYF. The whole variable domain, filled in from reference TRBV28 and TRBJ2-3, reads DVKVTQSSRYLVKRTGEKVFLECVQDMDHENMFWYRQDPGLGLRLIYFSYDVKMKEKGDIPEGYSVSREKKERFSLILESASTNQTSMYLCASMTGWVDTQYFGPGTRLTVL.

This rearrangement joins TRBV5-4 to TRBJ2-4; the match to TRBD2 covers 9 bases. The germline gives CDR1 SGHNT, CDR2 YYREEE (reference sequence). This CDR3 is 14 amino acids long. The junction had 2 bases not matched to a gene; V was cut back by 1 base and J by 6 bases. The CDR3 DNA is TGTGCCAGCAGCTTGAAAGCGGGGGGAAACATTCAGTACTTC. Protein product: CASSLKAGGNIQYF.

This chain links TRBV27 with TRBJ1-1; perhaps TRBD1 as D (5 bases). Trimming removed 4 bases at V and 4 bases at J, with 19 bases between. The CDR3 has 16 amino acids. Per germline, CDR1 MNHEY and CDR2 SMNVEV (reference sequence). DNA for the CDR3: TGTGCCAGCAGTTCTCTTGGGGCAGTAGGACCCACTGAAGCTTTCTTT. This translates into CASSSLGAVGPTEAFF.

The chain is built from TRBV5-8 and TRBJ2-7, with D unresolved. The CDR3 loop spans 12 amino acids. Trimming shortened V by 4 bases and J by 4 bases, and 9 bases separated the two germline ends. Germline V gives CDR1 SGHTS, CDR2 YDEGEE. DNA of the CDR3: TGTGCCAGCAGCGGGTTAGGGTACGAGCAGTACTTC. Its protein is CASSGLGYEQYF. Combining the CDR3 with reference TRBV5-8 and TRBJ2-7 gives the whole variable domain EAGVTQSPTHLIKTRGQQATLRCSPISGHTSVYWYQQALGLGLQFLLWYDEGEERNRGNFPPRFSGRQFPNYSSELNVNALELEDSALYLCASSGLGYEQYFGPGTRLTVT.

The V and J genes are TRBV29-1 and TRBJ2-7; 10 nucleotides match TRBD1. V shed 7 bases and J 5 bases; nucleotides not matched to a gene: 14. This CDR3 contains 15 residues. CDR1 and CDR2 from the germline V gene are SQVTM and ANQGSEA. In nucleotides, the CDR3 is TGCAGCGCGCTGTTAGCCGGGACAGGGGAACACGAGCAGTACTTC. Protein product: CSALLAGTGEHEQYF.

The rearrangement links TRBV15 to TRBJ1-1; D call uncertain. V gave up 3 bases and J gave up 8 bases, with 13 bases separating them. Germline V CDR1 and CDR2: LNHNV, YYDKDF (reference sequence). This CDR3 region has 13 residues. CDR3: CATSRERGSEAFF. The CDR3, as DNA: TGTGCCACCAGCAGGGAACGAGGCTCCGAAGCTTTCTTT.

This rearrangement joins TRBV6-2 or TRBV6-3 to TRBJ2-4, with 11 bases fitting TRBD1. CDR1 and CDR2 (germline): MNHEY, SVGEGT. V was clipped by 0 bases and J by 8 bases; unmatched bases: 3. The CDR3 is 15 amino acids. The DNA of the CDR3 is TGTGCCAGCAGTTACTCGGGACAGGGGGTAGACATTCAGTACTTC. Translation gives CASSYSGQGVDIQYF.

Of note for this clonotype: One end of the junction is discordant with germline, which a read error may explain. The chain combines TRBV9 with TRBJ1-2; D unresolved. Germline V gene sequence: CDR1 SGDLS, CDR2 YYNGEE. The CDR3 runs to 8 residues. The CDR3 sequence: CASSPSDF. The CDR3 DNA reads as TGTGCCAGCAGCCCGTCCGACTTC.

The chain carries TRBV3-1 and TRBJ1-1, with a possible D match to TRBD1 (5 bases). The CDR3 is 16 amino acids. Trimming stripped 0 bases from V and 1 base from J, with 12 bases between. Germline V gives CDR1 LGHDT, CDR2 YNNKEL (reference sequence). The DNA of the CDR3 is TGTGCCAGCAGCCAAGACCTCATCGGGACGAACACTGAAGCTTTCTTT. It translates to CASSQDLIGTNTEAFF.

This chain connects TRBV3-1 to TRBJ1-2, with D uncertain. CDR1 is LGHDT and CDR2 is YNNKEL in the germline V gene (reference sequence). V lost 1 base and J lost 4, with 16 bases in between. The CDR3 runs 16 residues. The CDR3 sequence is CASSQVWVPPGYGYTF. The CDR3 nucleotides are TGTGCCAGCAGCCAAGTGTGGGTCCCACCCGGCTATGGCTACACCTTC.

The CDR3: CASSPGAEYNSPLHF. The DNA of the CDR3 is TGTGCCAGCAGCCCCGGGGCGGAGTATAATTCACCCCTCCACTTT. The V and J genes are TRBV13 and TRBJ1-6, with D possibly matching TRBD1 (5 bases). The CDR3 covers 15 residues. Germline values: CDR1 PRHDT, CDR2 FYEKMQ (reference sequence). Trimming cost V 5 bases and J 4 bases, with 12 bases left between them.

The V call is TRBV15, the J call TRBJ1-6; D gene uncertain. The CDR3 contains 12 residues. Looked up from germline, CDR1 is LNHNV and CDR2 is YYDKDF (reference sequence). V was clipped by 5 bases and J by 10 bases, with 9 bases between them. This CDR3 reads CATSPLGSPLHF. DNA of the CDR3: TGTGCCACCAGCCCTTTGGGATCACCCCTCCACTTT.

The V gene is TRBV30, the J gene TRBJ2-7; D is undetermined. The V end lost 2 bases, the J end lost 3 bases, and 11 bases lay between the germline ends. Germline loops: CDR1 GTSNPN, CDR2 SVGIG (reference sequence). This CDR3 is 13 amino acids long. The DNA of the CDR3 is TGTGCCTGGAGTCCCGGTCCCATCTACGAGCAGTACTTC. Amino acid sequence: CAWSPGPIYEQYF.

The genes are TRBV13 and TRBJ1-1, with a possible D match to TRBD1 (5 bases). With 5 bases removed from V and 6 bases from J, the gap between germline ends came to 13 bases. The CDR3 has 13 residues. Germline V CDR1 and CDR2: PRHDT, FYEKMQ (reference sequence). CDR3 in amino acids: CASSHLEGPEAFF. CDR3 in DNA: TGTGCCAGCAGCCACCTCGAGGGGCCTGAAGCTTTCTTT.

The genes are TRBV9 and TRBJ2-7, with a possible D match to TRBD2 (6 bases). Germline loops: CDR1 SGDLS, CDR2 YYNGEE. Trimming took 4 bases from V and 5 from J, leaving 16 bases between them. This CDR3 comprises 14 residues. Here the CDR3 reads CASSPWQAGHEQYF. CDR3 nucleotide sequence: TGTGCCAGCAGCCCCTGGCAGGCGGGGCACGAGCAGTACTTC.

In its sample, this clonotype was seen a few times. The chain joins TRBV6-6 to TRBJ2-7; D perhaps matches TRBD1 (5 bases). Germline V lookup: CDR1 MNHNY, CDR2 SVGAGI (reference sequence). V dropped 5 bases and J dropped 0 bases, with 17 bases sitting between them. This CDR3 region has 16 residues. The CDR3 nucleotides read TGTGCCAGCAGTCACCCAACCGGCCAGGGCTCCTACGAGCAGTACTTC. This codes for CASSHPTGQGSYEQYF.

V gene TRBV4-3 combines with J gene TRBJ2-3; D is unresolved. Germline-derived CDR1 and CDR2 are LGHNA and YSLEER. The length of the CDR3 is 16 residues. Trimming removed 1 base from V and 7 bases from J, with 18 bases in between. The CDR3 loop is CASSQGLNMISYTQYF. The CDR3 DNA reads TGCGCCAGCAGCCAAGGACTGAACATGATTTCGTATACGCAGTATTTT.

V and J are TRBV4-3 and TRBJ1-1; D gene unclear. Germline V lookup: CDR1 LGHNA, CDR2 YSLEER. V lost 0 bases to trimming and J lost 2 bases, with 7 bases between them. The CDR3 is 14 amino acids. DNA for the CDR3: TGCGCCAGCAGCCAAGATTCATCAAACACTGAAGCTTTCTTT. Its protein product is CASSQDSSNTEAFF.

This CDR3 reads CASSPDSPGDRLTLRETQYF. The DNA of the CDR3 is TGTGCCAGCAGCCCTGATTCCCCCGGGGACAGGCTAACGTTGAGAGAGACCCAGTACTTC. V and J are TRBV11-1 and TRBJ2-5; 8 positions agree with TRBD1. This CDR3 has 20 residues. Germline CDR1 is SGHAT and CDR2 is FQDESV (reference sequence). Unmatched junction bases numbered 24, after V lost 5 bases and J lost 4 bases.

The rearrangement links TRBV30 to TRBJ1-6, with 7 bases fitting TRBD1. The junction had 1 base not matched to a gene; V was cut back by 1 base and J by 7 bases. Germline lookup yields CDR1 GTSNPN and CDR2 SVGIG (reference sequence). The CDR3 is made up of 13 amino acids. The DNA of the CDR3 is TGTGCCTGGAGTGGGACAGGCAATTCACCCCTCCACTTT. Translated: CAWSGTGNSPLHF.